One sample yielded the 16 T cell receptor beta chains listed below, sequenced in a study of identical twins. TCRdb analysed the 5' RACE reads with MiXCR anew, one entry per CDR3 protein. The top ten clones hold 0.27% of a sample with 1.5 million to 2 million distinct CDR3 sequences, about 31% of them seen once. Sequencing used cord blood. These receptors were collected from a newborn girl in good health.

The chain uses TRBV20-1 and TRBJ2-1, with D possibly being TRBD2 (6 bases). Germline loops: CDR1 DFQATT, CDR2 SNEGSKA (reference sequence). The CDR3 spans 16 residues. V was shortened by 0 bases and J by 2 bases, with 14 bases between the two germline ends. CDR3 bases: TGCAGTGCTAGAGATCTGGGACTGGGGGCCTACAATGAGCAGTTCTTC. This codes for CSARDLGLGAYNEQFF.

There are a few counts of this clonotype. The genes are TRBV11-2 and TRBJ1-6; D not certain. The germline gives CDR1 SGHAT, CDR2 FQNNGV. Between the trimmed V and J ends, which lost 8 bases and 0 bases, there was a span of 17 bases. This CDR3 has 17 residues. CDR3 amino acids: CASCVDQQSSYNSPLHF. The CDR3 DNA is TGTGCCAGCTGCGTAGACCAACAGAGCTCCTATAATTCACCCCTCCACTTT.

In this sample, this clonotype turned up once. The chain uses TRBV7-9 and TRBJ1-1; 7 positions agree with TRBD1. The CDR3 spans 15 residues. Germline V gene sequence: CDR1 SEHNR, CDR2 FQNEAQ (reference sequence). The V gene end was trimmed by 2 bases and the J gene end by 3 bases; junction bases not matched to a gene: 6. CDR3 amino acids: CASSLRQGMHTEAFF. CDR3 nucleotide sequence: TGTGCCAGCAGCTTACGACAGGGCATGCACACTGAAGCTTTCTTT.

This chain joins TRBV3-1 and TRBJ1-1, with TRBD1 as a possible D gene (6 bases). Germline CDR1 and CDR2: LGHDT and YNNKEL (reference sequence). Trimming cost V 5 bases and J 11 bases, with 21 bases left between them. This CDR3 is 14 amino acids long. The CDR3 bases are TGTGCCAGCAGCGATCTCGGGGGGGCCGACTGCGCTTTCTTT. Amino acids: CASSDLGGADCAFF.

The chain couples TRBV3-1 to TRBJ1-1; a possible D gene is TRBD1 (6 bases). Trimming removed 4 bases at V and 0 bases at J, with 15 bases between. Germline V gene lookup returns CDR1 LGHDT and CDR2 YNNKEL (reference sequence). The CDR3 runs to 16 residues. The CDR3 nucleotides are TGTGCCAGCAGCCGATATATGGGACAAATGAACACTGAAGCTTTCTTT. This sequence encodes CASSRYMGQMNTEAFF.

The chain uses TRBV7-6 and TRBJ2-3, with TRBD2 identical over 7 bases. This CDR3 has 18 amino acids. Germline lookup yields CDR1 SGHVS and CDR2 FNYEAQ. V shed 2 bases, J shed 2 bases, and the junction held 13 bases outside the gene matches. CDR3 residues: CASSLPFLSGELTDTQYF. As DNA, the CDR3 is TGTGCCAGCAGCTTACCTTTCCTGAGCGGGGAGCTCACAGATACGCAGTATTTT.

This clonotype was observed a few times. V usage is TRBV11-2 and J usage is TRBJ2-1; possibly TRBD2 for D (6 bases). Germline assignment: CDR1 SGHAT and CDR2 FQNNGV. The CDR3 has 15 amino acids. The V end lost 5 bases, the J end lost 4 bases, and 15 bases lay between the germline ends. The CDR3 is CASSETGTLYNEQFF. CDR3 coding DNA: TGTGCCAGCAGCGAAACCGGGACTTTATACAATGAGCAGTTCTTC.

This clonotype was detected only a few times. The chain couples TRBV6-2 or TRBV6-3 to TRBJ2-1; D perhaps matches TRBD2 (5 bases). Germline-derived CDR1 and CDR2 are MNHEY and SVGEGT. The CDR3 runs to 14 residues. The V end lost 6 bases, the J end lost 10 bases, and 19 bases lay between the germline ends. The CDR3 nucleotides are TGTGCCAGCAGCCGATCAGGATTTGACTACGAGCAGTTCTTC. Translating gives CASSRSGFDYEQFF.

This clonotype has just a few counts. The chain joins TRBV5-5 to TRBJ1-6; 7 bases fit TRBD1. CDR3 length: 16 amino acids. V lost 0 bases to trimming and J lost 7 bases; unmatched junction nucleotides: 7. Germline CDR1 is SGHKS and CDR2 is YYEKEE (reference sequence). Here the CDR3 DNA reads TGTGCCAGCAGCTTGGCCCCGACAGGGACGAATTCACCCCTCCACTTT. Its protein product is CASSLAPTGTNSPLHF.

This clonotype has only a few counts. This chain connects TRBV4-2 to TRBJ2-4, with TRBD2 identical over 14 bases. Germline-derived CDR1 and CDR2 are LGHNA and YNFKEQ. The CDR3 spans 16 residues. Trimming removed 3 bases from V and 7 bases from J; junction bases left unmatched: 5. CDR3 DNA: TGTGCCAGCAGCCATGACGGACTAGCGGGGGGCAACATTCAGTACTTC. Translating it yields CASSHDGLAGGNIQYF.

This clonotype was observed a few times. The J gene is TRBJ1-6, the V gene TRBV7-2; possible D gene TRBD1, 5 bases. CDR3 length: 14 residues. Germline loops: CDR1 SGHTA, CDR2 FQGNSA. V shed 2 bases and J shed 6 bases, with 8 bases lying between them. In nucleotides, the CDR3 is TGTGCCAGCAGCTTACAGGGCTCTAATTCACCCCTCCACTTT. Translation: CASSLQGSNSPLHF.

This clonotype was observed a few times. V usage is TRBV4-1 and J usage is TRBJ2-1, with 8 nucleotides matching TRBD2. Per the germline V gene, CDR1 is MGHRA and CDR2 is YSYEKL. The CDR3 totals 13 residues. Unmatched junction bases numbered 2, after V lost 3 bases and J lost 7 bases. CDR3 in amino acids: CASSHGGANEQFF. The DNA for the CDR3 is TGCGCCAGCAGCCACGGGGGGGCTAATGAGCAGTTCTTC.

The J gene is TRBJ2-7, the V gene TRBV7-9; TRBD1 matches 8 bases. The trim removed 3 bases at V and 4 bases at J, leaving 5 bases unmatched. This CDR3 has 14 amino acids. The germline gives CDR1 SEHNR, CDR2 FQNEAQ (reference sequence). For the CDR3, the DNA is TGTGCCAGCAGCTTCCCAGGGACAGGTTACGAGCAGTACTTC. This codes for CASSFPGTGYEQYF. Variable domain in full (rest from reference TRBV7-9 and TRBJ2-7): DTGVSQNPRHKITKRGQNVTFRCDPISEHNRLYWYRQTLGQGPEFLTYFQNEAQLEKSRLLSDRFSAERPKGSFSTLEIQRTEQGDSAMYLCASSFPGTGYEQYFGPGTRLTVT.

The chain carries TRBV6-6 and TRBJ2-1; 7 bases match TRBD2. Looked up from germline, CDR1 is MNHNY and CDR2 is SVGAGI (reference sequence). Unmatched junction bases numbered 16, after V lost 8 bases and J lost 12 bases. CDR3 size: 14 residues. The CDR3 DNA is TGTGCCAGCGCCCCCGGGGGGTTTCTCGATGGGCAGTTCTTC. The encoded protein is CASAPGGFLDGQFF.

J is TRBJ2-6 and V is TRBV19, with D maybe TRBD2 (5 bases). This CDR3 has 15 amino acids. V gave up 3 bases and J gave up 2 bases, with 8 bases separating them. From germline, CDR1 is LNHDA and CDR2 SQIVND (reference sequence). CDR3 amino acids: CASSMRVTGANVLTF. CDR3 DNA sequence: TGTGCCAGTAGTATGAGGGTCACTGGGGCCAACGTCCTGACTTTC.

This clonotype appeared a single time. The chain links TRBV12-3 or TRBV12-4 to TRBJ2-3, with D hard to call. This CDR3 has 15 amino acids. With 6 bases removed from V and 1 base from J, the gap between germline ends came to 14 bases. The CDR3 DNA reads TGTGCCAGCAGGCGGAGCGTCACTGGCACAGATACGCAGTATTTT. This codes for CASRRSVTGTDTQYF.